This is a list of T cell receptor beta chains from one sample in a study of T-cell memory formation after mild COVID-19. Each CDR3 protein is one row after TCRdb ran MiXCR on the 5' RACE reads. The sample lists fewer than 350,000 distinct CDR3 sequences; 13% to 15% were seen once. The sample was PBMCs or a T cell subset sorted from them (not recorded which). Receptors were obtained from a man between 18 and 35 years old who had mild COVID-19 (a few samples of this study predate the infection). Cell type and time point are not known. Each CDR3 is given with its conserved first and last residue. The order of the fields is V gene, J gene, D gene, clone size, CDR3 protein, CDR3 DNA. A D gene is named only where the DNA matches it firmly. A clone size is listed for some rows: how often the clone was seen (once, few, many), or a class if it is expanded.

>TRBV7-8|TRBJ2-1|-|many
CASSLGDYNEQFF
TGTGCCAGCAGCTTAGGGGATTACAATGAGCAGTTCTTC
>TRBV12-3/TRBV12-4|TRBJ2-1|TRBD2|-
CASSFMASGTNEQFF
TGTGCCAGCAGTTTCATGGCTAGCGGGACAAATGAGCAGTTCTTC
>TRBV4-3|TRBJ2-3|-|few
CASSQGKQPDTQYF
TGCGCCAGCAGCCAAGGAAAACAGCCAGATACGCAGTATTTT
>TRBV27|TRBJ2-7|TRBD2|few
CASRSGAYEQYF
TGTGCCAGCAGGAGCGGGGCTTACGAGCAGTACTTC
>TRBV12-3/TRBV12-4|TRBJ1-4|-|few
CASKKVEEKLFF
TGTGCCAGCAAGAAAGTAGAGGAAAAACTGTTTTTT
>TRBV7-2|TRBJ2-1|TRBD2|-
CASSLVGGRDNEQFF
TGTGCCAGCAGCTTAGTCGGGGGGAGGGACAATGAGCAGTTCTTC
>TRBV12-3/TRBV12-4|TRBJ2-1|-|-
CAIHRAFPYNEQFF
TGTGCCATCCATCGGGCCTTCCCATACAATGAGCAGTTCTTC
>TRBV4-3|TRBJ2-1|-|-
CASSPQLVGGGRGEQFF
TGCGCCAGCAGCCCCCAGCTTGTGGGCGGCGGTCGTGGTGAGCAGTTCTTC
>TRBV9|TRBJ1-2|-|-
CASSGGDRDYGYTF
TGTGCCAGCAGCGGTGGAGACAGAGACTATGGCTACACCTTC
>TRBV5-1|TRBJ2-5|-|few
CASSSPQGGETQYF
TGCGCCAGCAGCTCCCCCCAGGGGGGGGAGACCCAGTACTTC
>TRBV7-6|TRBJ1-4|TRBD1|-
CASSLMGQGMNEKLFF
TGTGCCAGCAGCCTAATGGGACAGGGAATGAATGAAAAACTGTTTTTT
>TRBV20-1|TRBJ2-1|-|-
CSSGRGNEQFF
TGCAGTTCCGGACGGGGCAATGAGCAGTTCTTC
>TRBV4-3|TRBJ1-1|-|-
CASSLLRGHTEAFF
TGCGCCAGCAGCCTGCTCAGGGGTCACACTGAAGCTTTCTTT
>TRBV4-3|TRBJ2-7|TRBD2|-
CASSHLSGGVVEQYF
TGCGCCAGCAGCCACCTCAGCGGGGGGGTTGTCGAGCAGTACTTC
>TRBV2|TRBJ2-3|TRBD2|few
CATQGLALSGDTQYF
TGTGCCACCCAGGGACTAGCGCTATCCGGAGATACGCAGTATTTT
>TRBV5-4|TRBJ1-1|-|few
CASSFLQGATEAFF
TGTGCCAGCAGCTTCTTACAGGGAGCGACTGAAGCTTTCTTT
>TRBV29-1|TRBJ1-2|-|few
CSASAGDYGYTF
TGCAGCGCGAGCGCAGGGGACTATGGCTACACCTTC
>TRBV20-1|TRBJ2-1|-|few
CSARLPSGPYNEQFF
TGCAGTGCTAGATTACCGAGCGGCCCCTACAATGAGCAGTTCTTC
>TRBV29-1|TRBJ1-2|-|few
CSVLVADQDYGYTF
TGCAGCGTTCTAGTGGCAGACCAAGACTATGGCTACACCTTC
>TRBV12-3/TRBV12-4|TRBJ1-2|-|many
CASNRDRGYGYTF
TGTGCCAGCAACCGGGACCGAGGATATGGCTACACCTTC
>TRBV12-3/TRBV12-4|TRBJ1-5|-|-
CASSSGYNQPQHF
TGTGCCAGCAGTTCAGGGTACAATCAGCCCCAGCATTTT
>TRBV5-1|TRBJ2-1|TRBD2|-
CASSLPGGNEQFF
TGCGCCAGCAGCTTGCCCGGGGGGAATGAGCAGTTCTTC
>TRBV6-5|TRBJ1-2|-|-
CASRAPGQALGGGYTF
TGTGCCAGCAGAGCCCCGGGGCAGGCCTTGGGGGGTGGCTACACCTTC
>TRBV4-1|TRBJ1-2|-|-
CASSQAGQTPSYGYTF
TGCGCCAGCAGCCAAGCAGGACAGACTCCCTCCTATGGCTACACCTTC
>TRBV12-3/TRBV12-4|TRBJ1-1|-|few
CASSSGPGTEAFF
TGTGCCAGCAGTTCAGGGCCCGGCACTGAAGCTTTCTTT
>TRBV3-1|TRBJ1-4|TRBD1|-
CASSHGDRTNEKLFF
TGTGCCAGCAGCCATGGGGACAGGACTAATGAAAAACTGTTTTTT
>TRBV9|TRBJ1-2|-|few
CASSVAHEWQGDGYTF
TGTGCCAGCAGCGTAGCCCATGAGTGGCAGGGAGATGGCTACACCTTC
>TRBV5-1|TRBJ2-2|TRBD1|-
CASSLVVRGPTGELFF
TGCGCCAGCAGCTTGGTGGTCAGGGGGCCCACCGGGGAGCTGTTTTTT
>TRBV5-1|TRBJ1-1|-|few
CASRGPGRNTEAFF
TGCGCCTCGAGGGGACCGGGACGTAACACTGAAGCTTTCTTT
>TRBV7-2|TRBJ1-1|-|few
CASTAAGINTEAFF
TGTGCCAGCACTGCAGCAGGGATTAACACTGAAGCTTTCTTT
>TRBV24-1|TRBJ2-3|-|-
CATSEGMADTQYF
TGTGCCACCAGTGAAGGGATGGCAGATACGCAGTATTTT
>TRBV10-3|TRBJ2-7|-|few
CAIRDNIGSYEQYF
TGTGCCATCAGAGACAATATTGGCTCCTACGAGCAGTACTTC
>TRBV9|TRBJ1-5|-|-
CASSPRATFGENGYSQPQHF
TGTGCCAGCAGCCCCAGAGCAACTTTCGGGGAGAACGGATATAGTCAGCCCCAGCATTTT
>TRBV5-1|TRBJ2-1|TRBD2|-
CASRTGTSSLGNEQFF
TGCGCCAGCAGGACCGGGACTAGCAGTCTGGGCAATGAGCAGTTCTTC
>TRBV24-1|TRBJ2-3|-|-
CATSEPPRWGLGTDTQYF
TGTGCCACCAGTGAACCCCCAAGGTGGGGGTTGGGCACAGATACGCAGTATTTT
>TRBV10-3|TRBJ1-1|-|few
CAISVRAGTEAFF
TGTGCCATCAGTGTGAGGGCTGGCACTGAAGCTTTCTTT
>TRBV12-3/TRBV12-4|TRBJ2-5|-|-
CASSAGEGFQETQYF
TGTGCCAGCAGTGCGGGCGAGGGGTTCCAAGAGACCCAGTACTTC
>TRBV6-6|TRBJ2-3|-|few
CASSTPPNPDTQYF
TGTGCCAGCAGCACACCACCCAACCCAGATACGCAGTATTTT
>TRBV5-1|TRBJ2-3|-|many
CASSLSRSTDTQYF
TGCGCCAGCAGCTTGTCGCGGAGCACAGATACGCAGTATTTT